This note documents a single T cell receptor (beta chain) sequence. As yet, its antigen is unknown. This specimen comes from a study of graft-versus-host responses after intestinal transplantation. The germline V gene encodes CDR1 MNHEY and CDR2 SMNVEV (reference sequence). The CDR3 extends over 16 amino acids. The V and J ends lost 4 bases and 10 bases, in that order; junction bases with no gene match: 14. Some clones are missing from TCRdb's copy, which holds only in-frame ones; the method was immunoSEQ multiplex PCR. This sample carries tens of thousands of clones, over 85% of them seen once, and the ten largest clones take roughly 0.3%.

The material was unstimulated CD4+ T cells sorted from spleen or lymph node cells, obtained before intestinal transplant. V and J are TRBV27 and TRBJ1-1, with 11 bases identical to TRBD1. The TCR comes from a human donor who received an intestinal transplant. The CDR3 is CASSSMTGTGGLRAFF. The CDR3 nucleotides are TGTGCCAGCAGTTCGATGACCGGGACAGGGGGTTTGAGAGCTTTCTTT.